The 26 T cell receptor beta chains given below trace back to one sample, sequenced in a study of spatial heterogeneity in lung cancer (dated by TCRdb to about 2019). This specimen's time point label, per the study, means: blood at routine non-recurrence follow-up after resection. Whole RNA extracted from tumor and nontumor lung tissue, or from cryopreserved PBMC samples, was used for TCR sequencing without cell sorting. The library came from 5' RACE. Data came from a NextSeq 500. The public reads were quality trimmed at Q25 with fastp and then assembled into clones with MiXCR by TCRdb, keeping productive beta chains. Every CDR3 protein is listed once, alongside the most common genes and DNA of its rows. For this sample there are about 50,000 distinct CDR3 sequences; more than 6.5% appear just once. The ten largest clones capture roughly 37% of the sample. Material: PBMCs, obtained at follow-up. The source of these receptors is a female donor with early-stage non-small cell lung cancer.

On this clonotype: This could be a read error, since a much larger clone is one nucleotide away. The chain couples TRBV10-2 to TRBJ1-1, with unresolved D. V lost 4 bases and J lost 6, with 18 bases in between. Germline assignment: CDR1 WSHSY and CDR2 SAAADI. The CDR3 extends over 15 amino acids. For the CDR3, the DNA is TGCGCCAGCAGTGGAGCAAGGGCGCAGGACGCTGAAGCTTTCTTT. It is translated as CASSGARAQDAEAFF.

The chain carries TRBV7-3 and TRBJ2-5; no reliable D call. Trimming pared 6 bases from V and 5 bases from J, leaving 19 bases between. Germline assignment: CDR1 SGHTA and CDR2 FQGTGA. CDR3 length equals 15 residues. CDR3 amino acids: CASSLGSAHLETQYF. CDR3 nucleotide sequence: TGTGCCAGCAGTTTGGGATCAGCGCACCTGGAGACCCAGTACTTC. Variable domain in full (rest from reference TRBV7-3 and TRBJ2-5): GAGVSQTPSNKVTEKGKYVELRCDPISGHTALYWYRQSLGQGPEFLIYFQGTGAADDSGLPNDRFFAVRPEGSVSTLKIQRTERGDSAVYLCASSLGSAHLETQYFGPGTRLLVL.

This clonotype has ten or more counts. This chain connects TRBV20-1 to TRBJ2-7, with unresolved D. There are 15 residues in the CDR3. Germline V gene data show CDR1 as DFQATT and CDR2 as SNEGSKA (reference sequence). V was cut by 6 bases and J by 6 bases, with 24 bases left in between. The CDR3 DNA is TGCAGTGCAGTAGGTATGGGCAGTGACCTTATCGAGCAGTACTTC. This encodes CSAVGMGSDLIEQYF.

This clonotype has at least ten counts. The chain employs TRBV5-1 and TRBJ1-5; no clear D. The V gene lost 4 bases and the J gene lost 0 bases, with 14 bases spanning the gap. The germline gives CDR1 SGHRS, CDR2 YFSETQ. The CDR3 is 16 residues long. The CDR3 coding sequence is TGCGCCAGCAGCCTGCACGGGCCAAATAGCAATCAGCCCCAGCATTTT. It yields the protein CASSLHGPNSNQPQHF.

This clonotype appeared many times. The J gene is TRBJ2-3, the V gene TRBV28; TRBD2 matches 7 bases. The CDR3 sequence is 15 residues long. CDR1 and CDR2 (germline): MDHEN, SYDVKM. Losses at the gene ends were 8 bases for V and 0 bases for J; bases not matched to a gene: 8. The CDR3 DNA reads as TGTGCCAGCCTTGGGAGGGTTTTTAGCACAGATACGCAGTATTTT. Its protein product is CASLGRVFSTDTQYF.

The sample holds a few counts of this clonotype. The chain uses TRBV24-1 and TRBJ2-2, with D possibly called TRBD1 or TRBD2 (6 bases each). Germline V gene lookup returns CDR1 KGHDR and CDR2 SFDVKD. There are 16 residues in the CDR3. V gave up 3 bases and J gave up 4 bases, with 14 bases separating them. The CDR3: CATSDRRGSGTGELFF. In DNA form, the CDR3 reads TGTGCCACCAGTGATCGGAGGGGGTCCGGCACCGGGGAGCTGTTTTTT.

The chain couples TRBV6-2 or TRBV6-3 to TRBJ2-3; D is ambiguous. The ends were cut back, 5 bases at V and 0 bases at J, with 3 bases in the middle. This CDR3 contains 12 residues. Germline V gives CDR1 MNHEY, CDR2 SVGEGT. In DNA, the CDR3 is TGTGCCAGCAGTAAAAGCACAGATACGCAGTATTTT. Protein: CASSKSTDTQYF.

This clonotype was recorded many times. The chain combines TRBV7-2 with TRBJ1-5; D gene uncertain. The CDR3 totals 14 residues. In germline, CDR1 is SGHTA, CDR2 FQGNSA. Trimming left V 4 bases short and J 4 bases short, with 11 bases between. CDR3 residues: CASSSNGLNQPQHF. The CDR3 DNA is TGTGCCAGCAGCTCGAACGGACTGAATCAGCCCCAGCATTTT. The variable domain in full, completed from reference TRBV7-2 and TRBJ1-5, reads GAGVSQSPSNKVTEKGKDVELRCDPISGHTALYWYRQSLGQGLEFLIYFQGNSAPDKSGLPSDRFSAERTGGSVSTLTIQRTQQEDSAVYLCASSSNGLNQPQHFGDGTRLSIL.

This clonotype appeared many times. The chain couples TRBV5-1 to TRBJ2-2; 14 bases agree with TRBD2. CDR3 length: 18 amino acids. The V and J ends lost 7 bases and 4 bases, in that order; junction bases with no gene match: 12. Germline V gene data show CDR1 as SGHRS and CDR2 as YFSETQ. As DNA, the CDR3 is TGCGCCAGCTTCCTAGGGACTAGCGGGGGCTTCGTCACCGGGGAGCTGTTTTTT. It encodes CASFLGTSGGFVTGELFF.

This clonotype was found many times. This chain joins TRBV14 and TRBJ1-1; D is possibly TRBD1 (6 bases). This CDR3 is built from 16 residues. Deletions cut 0 bases from V and 6 bases from J, with 17 bases between. Looked up from germline, CDR1 is SGHDN and CDR2 is FVKESK. This CDR3 reads CASSQDDRDTSSEAFF. In DNA, the CDR3 is TGTGCCAGCAGCCAAGATGACCGGGACACTAGTTCTGAAGCTTTCTTT.

This clonotype was seen repeatedly, ten times or more. The V gene is TRBV7-9, the J gene TRBJ2-5; D gene ambiguous. Trimming removed 1 base from V and 0 bases from J, with 9 bases in between. The CDR3 covers 15 residues. Germline CDR1 is SEHNR and CDR2 is FQNEAQ (reference sequence). The chain's CDR3 is CASSLGLGYQETQYF. CDR3 DNA sequence: TGTGCCAGCAGCTTAGGGTTGGGCTACCAAGAGACCCAGTACTTC.

There are many counts of this clonotype. The chain uses TRBV20-1 and TRBJ1-3; 7 nucleotides agree with TRBD1. The germline gives CDR1 DFQATT, CDR2 SNEGSKA (reference sequence). The ends lost 5 bases at V and 7 bases at J; junction bases unmatched: 2. The CDR3 spans 11 residues. CDR3 region: CSARQGNTIYF. The CDR3 coding sequence is TGCAGTGCTCGACAGGGTAACACCATATATTTT.

This chain uses TRBV4-3 with TRBJ2-7; D is ambiguous. CDR1 LGHNA and CDR2 YSLEER come from the germline V gene. V gave up 0 bases and J gave up 10 bases, with 13 bases separating them. CDR3 length equals 13 residues. In DNA, the CDR3 is TGCGCCAGCAGCCAAGAACGTCGGGCCCCTCAGTACTTC. Translation gives CASSQERRAPQYF.

The table lists this clonotype with a few counts. This chain uses TRBV5-1 with TRBJ1-6; no definite D call. Between the trimmed V and J ends, which lost 0 bases and 6 bases, there was a span of 4 bases. The CDR3 contains 13 residues. Germline V lookup: CDR1 SGHRS, CDR2 YFSETQ. The CDR3 coding sequence is TGCGCCAGCAGCTTGGACAGTAATTCACCCCTCCACTTT. It translates to CASSLDSNSPLHF.

This clonotype was counted only a few times. The rearrangement uses TRBV7-9 and TRBJ2-5; 11 positions match TRBD2. Germline values: CDR1 SEHNR, CDR2 FQNEAQ (reference sequence). Unmatched junction bases numbered 7, after V lost 5 bases and J lost 2 bases. The CDR3 extends over 16 amino acids. CDR3 sequence (DNA): TGTGCCAGCAGCCCACGAGGACTAGCGGGTCAAGAGACCCAGTACTTC. Translated: CASSPRGLAGQETQYF.

Comments on this clonotype: This may be a read error, as it is one base from a much larger clone. The CDR3 carries no conserved terminal phenylalanine or tryptophan, so it likely arises from a read error. V is TRBV5-4 and J is TRBJ2-7; 11 positions match TRBD1. CDR3 length: 14 residues. CDR1 is SGHNT and CDR2 is YYREEE in the germline V gene (reference sequence). The V gene end was trimmed by 4 bases and the J gene end by 3 bases; junction bases not matched to a gene: 3. The CDR3 DNA reads TGTGCCAGCAGCGGGGACAGGGGGATCTACGAGCAGTACTAC. It is translated as CASSGDRGIYEQYY.

This CDR3 is CASSLGQTLYEQYF. In DNA, the CDR3 is TGTGCCAGCAGCCTGGGACAAACACTCTACGAGCAGTACTTC. The chain recombines TRBV11-2 with TRBJ2-7; a weak D match, TRBD1 (6 bases). The CDR3 covers 14 residues. Germline lookup yields CDR1 SGHAT and CDR2 FQNNGV. V was pared by 5 bases and J by 3 bases, with 14 bases between. The complete variable domain, with remaining parts taken from reference TRBV11-2 and TRBJ2-7, reads EAGVAQSPRYKIIEKRQSVAFWCNPISGHATLYWYQQILGQGPKLLIQFQNNGVVDDSQLPKDRFSAERLKGVDSTLKIQPAKLEDSAVYLCASSLGQTLYEQYFGPGTRLTVT.

This clonotype was detected a few times. This rearrangement joins TRBV7-2 to TRBJ2-1, with 10 bases aligning to TRBD2. The V segment lost 7 bases and the J segment 9 bases; nucleotides outside the gene matches: 15. There are 16 residues in the CDR3. Germline-derived CDR1 and CDR2 are SGHTA and FQGNSA. DNA of the CDR3: TGTGCCAGCACCCTCAGGGGAGCGGGGGGGCTAAGTGAGCAGTTCTTC. Residues: CASTLRGAGGLSEQFF.

This clonotype was seen ten or more times. This chain connects TRBV10-3 to TRBJ1-2, with a possible D match to TRBD1 (6 bases). The germline CDR1 and CDR2 sequences are ENHRY and SYGVKD. CDR3 length: 19 amino acids. The V and J ends lost 10 bases and 0 bases respectively, with 30 bases between them. The chain's CDR3 is CATAPDRLRVLYSNYGYTF. Written as DNA, the CDR3 is TGTGCCACTGCCCCCGACAGGCTCAGGGTTCTTTACTCTAACTATGGCTACACCTTC.

This clonotype was counted many times. This chain connects TRBV12-3 or TRBV12-4 to TRBJ2-3; 10 bases are shared with TRBD2. The V segment lost 3 bases and the J segment 0 bases; nucleotides outside the gene matches: 3. This CDR3 spans 16 amino acids. CDR3 bases: TGTGCCAGCAGTTTCCGGGGACTAGCGAGCACAGATACGCAGTATTTT. It translates to CASSFRGLASTDTQYF.

This clonotype has ten or more counts. The V gene is TRBV6-4, the J gene TRBJ1-1; 9 positions agree with TRBD1. Trimming removed 8 bases from V and 5 bases from J; junction bases left unmatched: 6. CDR3 length: 13 residues. The germline V gene encodes CDR1 MRHNA and CDR2 SNTAGT. As DNA, the CDR3 is TGTGCCAGCCGGGACAGGGAGAGGACTGAAGCTTTCTTT. It yields the protein CASRDRERTEAFF.

The chain combines TRBV7-2 with TRBJ2-1; D may be TRBD2 (5 bases). The CDR3 contains 13 residues. V lost 3 bases and J 9 bases, leaving 12 bases between the germline ends. Germline V gene lookup returns CDR1 SGHTA and CDR2 FQGNSA. The CDR3 loop is CASSFGPAGEQFF. The CDR3 coding sequence is TGTGCCAGCAGCTTTGGCCCTGCGGGTGAGCAGTTCTTC. The whole variable domain, remainder taken from reference TRBV7-2 and TRBJ2-1, is GAGVSQSPSNKVTEKGKDVELRCDPISGHTALYWYRQSLGQGLEFLIYFQGNSAPDKSGLPSDRFSAERTGGSVSTLTIQRTQQEDSAVYLCASSFGPAGEQFFGPGTRLTVL.

This clonotype has a handful of counts. The gene calls are TRBV5-6 and TRBJ2-6, with D uncertain. Germline assignment: CDR1 SGHDT and CDR2 YYEEEE. The CDR3 length is 14 residues. Trimming took off 5 bases at V and 0 bases at J, with 6 bases between the two ends. The CDR3 region is CASSLHSGANVLTF. DNA of the CDR3: TGTGCCAGCAGTCTACACTCTGGGGCCAACGTCCTGACTTTC.

The chain joins TRBV18 to TRBJ1-1; TRBD1 is a possible D gene (6 bases). Germline CDR1 is KGHSH and CDR2 is LQKENI. This CDR3 is 12 amino acids long. V lost 6 bases and J 5 bases, leaving 10 bases between the germline ends. The chain's CDR3 is CASSIQGTEAFF. The CDR3 nucleotides are TGTGCCAGCTCCATACAGGGAACTGAAGCTTTCTTT.

The J gene is TRBJ1-4, the V gene TRBV12-3 or TRBV12-4, with 8 bases lining up with TRBD1. The CDR3 is 14 amino acids. The V and J ends lost 3 bases and 7 bases, in that order; junction bases with no gene match: 4. DNA for the CDR3: TGTGCCAGCAGTTTGTCAGGGGGCCGTGAAAAACTGTTTTTT. Translation gives CASSLSGGREKLFF.

This clonotype was observed many times. The V and J genes are TRBV7-2 and TRBJ1-6; D unclear. The CDR3 runs to 15 residues. Germline values: CDR1 SGHTA, CDR2 FQGNSA. V was cut by 5 bases and J by 3 bases, with 11 bases left in between. CDR3: CASSATSVYNSPLHF. CDR3 DNA sequence: TGTGCCAGCAGCGCAACGAGCGTCTATAATTCACCCCTCCACTTT.